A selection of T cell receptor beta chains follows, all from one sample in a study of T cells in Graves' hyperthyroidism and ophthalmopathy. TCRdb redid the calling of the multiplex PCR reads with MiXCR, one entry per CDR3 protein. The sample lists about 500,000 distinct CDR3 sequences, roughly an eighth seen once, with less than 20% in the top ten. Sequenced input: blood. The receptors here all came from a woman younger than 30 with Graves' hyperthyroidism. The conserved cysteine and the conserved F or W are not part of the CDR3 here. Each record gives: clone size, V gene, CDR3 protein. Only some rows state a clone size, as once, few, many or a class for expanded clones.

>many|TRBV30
AWSVSRMDGYT
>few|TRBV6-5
ARSYWGGRTSNTEAF
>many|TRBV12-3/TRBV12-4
ASSRGQRNQPQH
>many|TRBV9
ASSRATIGGNSYNEQF
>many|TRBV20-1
SARDRGSGSGETQY
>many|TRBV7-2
ASRHPGLAPNEQF
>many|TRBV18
ASSSTGGAGHFNQPQH
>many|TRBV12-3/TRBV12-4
ASRGADSGSFYNEQF
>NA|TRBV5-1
ASSLALRLTQETQY
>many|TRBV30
AWTQGLEGYGYT
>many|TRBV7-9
ATPPWGVNTGELF
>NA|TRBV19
ASSMGFYYGYT
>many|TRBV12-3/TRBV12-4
ASRTRDSMRTEAF
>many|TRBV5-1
ASSLDGTFDQPQH
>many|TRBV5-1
ASSLEGKSTDTQY
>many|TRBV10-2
ASSDSVAGFQETQY
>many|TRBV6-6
ASSYRAGGDEQF
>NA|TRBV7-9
ASTSGTSVDEQY
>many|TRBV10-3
AISASLAGKIDTQY
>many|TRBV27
ASSSSTSGSYGEQF
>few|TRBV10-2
ASSKGSEKLF
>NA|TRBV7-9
ASTPGQGDTGELF
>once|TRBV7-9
ASGGRAVVNTDTQY
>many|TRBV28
ASKVPSGTGYT
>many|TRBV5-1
ASGEAGENYGYT
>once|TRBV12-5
ASGQTKGLAGASDEQY
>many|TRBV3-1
ASSQARDGVYTDTQY
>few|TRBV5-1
ASSLLAGGGDEQF
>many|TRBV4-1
ASSQEEKLF
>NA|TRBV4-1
ASSPETSEDEQF
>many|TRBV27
ASSPAGRETQY
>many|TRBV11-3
ASSRSGTSGFEQF